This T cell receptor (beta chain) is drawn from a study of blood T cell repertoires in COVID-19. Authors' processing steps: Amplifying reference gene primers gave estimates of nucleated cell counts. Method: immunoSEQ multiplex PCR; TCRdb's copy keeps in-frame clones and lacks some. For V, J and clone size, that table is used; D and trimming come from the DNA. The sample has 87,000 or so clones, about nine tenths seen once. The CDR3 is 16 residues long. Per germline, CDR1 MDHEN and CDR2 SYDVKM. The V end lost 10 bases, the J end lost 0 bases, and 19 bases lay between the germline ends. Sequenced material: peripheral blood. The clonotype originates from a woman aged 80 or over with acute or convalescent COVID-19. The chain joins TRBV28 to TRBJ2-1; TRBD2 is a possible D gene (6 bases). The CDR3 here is CATYGLAVVSYNEQFF. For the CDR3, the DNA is TGTGCCACCTACGGGTTAGCGGTCGTCTCCTACAATGAGCAGTTCTTC.